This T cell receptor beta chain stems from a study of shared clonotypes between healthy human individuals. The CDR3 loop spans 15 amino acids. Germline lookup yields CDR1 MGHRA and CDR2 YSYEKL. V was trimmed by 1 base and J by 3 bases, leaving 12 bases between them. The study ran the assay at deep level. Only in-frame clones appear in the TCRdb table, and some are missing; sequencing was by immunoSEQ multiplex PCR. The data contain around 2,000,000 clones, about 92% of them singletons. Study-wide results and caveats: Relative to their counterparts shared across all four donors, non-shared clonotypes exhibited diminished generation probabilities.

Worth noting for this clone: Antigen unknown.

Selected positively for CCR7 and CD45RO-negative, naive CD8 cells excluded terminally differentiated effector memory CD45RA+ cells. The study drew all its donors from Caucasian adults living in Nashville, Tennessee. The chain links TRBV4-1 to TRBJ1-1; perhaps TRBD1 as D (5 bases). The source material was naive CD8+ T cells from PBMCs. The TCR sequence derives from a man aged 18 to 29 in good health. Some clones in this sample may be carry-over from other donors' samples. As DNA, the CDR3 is TGCGCCAGCAGCCAAGCCCCCTCAGGGCACACTGAAGCTTTCTTT. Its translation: CASSQAPSGHTEAFF.